The 16 T cell receptor beta chains below all came from one sample that was sequenced in a study of blood T cell repertoires in COVID-19 (dated by TCRdb to 2020 to 2021). The library was produced with the immunoSEQ multiplex PCR assay. TCRdb retrieved this table from immuneACCESS and kept in-frame rearrangements only. Not all clones are present; in checked studies, unresolved V genes account for under half, and no reason is known for the remainder. This sample has about 120,000 clones in its table, and approximately 77% of those were observed once. The ten largest make up roughly 7.9% of the sample. Sequenced sample: peripheral blood. These receptors all stem from a human donor in a cohort sampled during active COVID-19.

The chain joins TRBV7-6 to TRBJ2-6; 9 bases agree with TRBD1. Per germline, CDR1 SGHVS and CDR2 FNYEAQ. V was pared by 5 bases and J by 0 bases, with 8 bases of the junction left unmatched. The CDR3 contains 18 residues. CDR3 nucleotides: TGTGCCAGCAGCCCGACGTCGGGACAGGGCTCTGGGGCCAACGTCCTGACTTTC. It is translated as CASSPTSGQGSGANVLTF.

This rearrangement joins TRBV28 to TRBJ2-1; 7 bases match TRBD1. Germline loops: CDR1 MDHEN, CDR2 SYDVKM. With V trimmed by 3 bases and J by 6 bases, 5 bases remained unmatched. The CDR3 is made up of 14 amino acids. CDR3 DNA: TGTGCCAGCAGTTTTGAAGGGGGCGTCAATGAGCAGTTCTTC. Translating gives CASSFEGGVNEQFF.

This rearrangement joins TRBV3-1 (or the pseudogene TRBV3-2) to TRBJ2-3; 8 bases agree with TRBD2. Unmatched junction bases numbered 12, after V lost 5 bases and J lost 2 bases. Germline V lookup: CDR1 LGHDT, CDR2 YNNKEL (reference sequence). The CDR3 runs to 17 residues. The CDR3 is CASSEYGSGGHTDTQYF. CDR3 bases: TGTGCCAGCAGCGAATACGGCAGCGGGGGACACACAGATACGCAGTATTTT.

The chain has TRBV5-8 and TRBJ2-7; D possibly corresponds to TRBD1 (5 bases). Looked up from germline, CDR1 is SGHTS and CDR2 is YDEGEE. V was trimmed by 3 bases and J by 0 bases, leaving 13 bases between them. The CDR3 is 15 amino acids. The CDR3 DNA reads as TGTGCCAGCAGCTACGACAGTCTGAGCTCCTACGAGCAGTACTTC. As protein: CASSYDSLSSYEQYF.

The V gene is TRBV6-6, the J gene TRBJ1-4, with D tentatively TRBD1 (6 bases). The germline V and J ends were trimmed by 6 bases and 8 bases, with 16 bases remaining between them. Germline values: CDR1 MNHNY, CDR2 SVGAGI (reference sequence). The CDR3 has 14 residues. This chain's CDR3 is CASSRDGGQEKLFF. CDR3 bases: TGTGCCAGCAGCCGGGACGGGGGGCAGGAAAAACTGTTTTTT.

This CDR3 is CATSRDRSGANVLTF. CDR3 coding DNA: TGTGCCACCAGCAGAGACAGGTCTGGGGCCAACGTCCTGACTTTC. The V and J genes are TRBV15 and TRBJ2-6; D gene unclear. In germline, CDR1 is LNHNV, CDR2 YYDKDF (reference sequence). V lost 0 bases and J 1 base, leaving 4 bases between the germline ends. This CDR3 is built from 15 residues.

J is TRBJ2-7 and V is TRBV7-6; D is possibly TRBD1 (6 bases). V was shortened by 3 bases and J by 7 bases, with 22 bases between the two germline ends. CDR3 length: 16 residues. CDR1 is SGHVS and CDR2 is FNYEAQ in the germline V gene. The CDR3 DNA reads as TGTGCCAGCAGCTTGACGCAGTCAGGGGCTGAGTCAGAGCAGTACTTC. This gives the protein CASSLTQSGAESEQYF.

The chain combines TRBV5-6 with TRBJ2-7, with 10 positions matching TRBD1. The CDR3 totals 15 residues. Germline lookup yields CDR1 SGHDT and CDR2 YYEEEE. Trimming cost V 4 bases and J 3 bases; bases outside gene matches: 7. The CDR3 DNA reads as TGTGCCAGCAGCCACCGACAGGGGGCACTCTACGAGCAGTACTTC. Its translation is CASSHRQGALYEQYF.

The sample holds one count of this clone. The rearrangement uses TRBV9 and TRBJ2-2; D may be TRBD2 (5 bases). V lost 3 bases and J lost 8, with 8 bases in between. CDR3 length: 12 amino acids. Germline V CDR1 and CDR2: SGDLS, YYNGEE. In DNA, the CDR3 is TGTGCCAGCAGCGGACCGGGGGGGGAGCTGTTTTTT. Encoded protein: CASSGPGGELFF. The whole variable domain, filled in from reference TRBV9 and TRBJ2-2, reads DSGVTQTPKHLITATGQRVTLRCSPRSGDLSVYWYQQSLDQGLQFLIQYYNGEERAKGNILERFSAQQFPDLHSELNLSSLELGDSALYFCASSGPGGELFFGEGSRLTVL.

The V call is TRBV7-8, the J call TRBJ2-1, with no clear D. CDR3 length equals 15 residues. The V end was cut by 5 bases, the J end by 9 bases, with 20 bases between. CDR1 is SGHVS, CDR2 FQNEAQ, per germline. CDR3 residues: CASSLGGGRAREQFF. The CDR3 bases are TGTGCCAGCAGCCTAGGCGGCGGCCGAGCGCGTGAGCAGTTCTTC.

The count of this clone is one. The chain carries TRBV3-1 (or the pseudogene TRBV3-2) and TRBJ1-5; D is possibly TRBD1 (5 bases). Germline values: CDR1 LGHDT, CDR2 YNNKEL (reference sequence). This CDR3 has 15 residues. V lost 1 base and J 5 bases, leaving 12 bases between the germline ends. CDR3 nucleotide sequence: TGTGCCAGCAGCCAAGGGCAGGGAGGGTATCAGCCCCAGCATTTT. It translates to CASSQGQGGYQPQHF.

This rearrangement joins TRBV15 to TRBJ2-2; 8 nucleotides align to TRBD2. This CDR3 contains 15 residues. From germline, CDR1 is LNHNV and CDR2 YYDKDF (reference sequence). V shed 5 bases and J 5 bases; nucleotides not matched to a gene: 7. The CDR3 region has the DNA TGTGCCACCAGCTCTCGGGAGGGGGTTACCGGGGAGCTGTTTTTT. Protein sequence: CATSSREGVTGELFF.

The chain links TRBV27 to TRBJ2-7; perhaps TRBD1 as D (5 bases). Per the germline V gene, CDR1 is MNHEY and CDR2 is SMNVEV (reference sequence). Trimming took 2 bases from V and 1 from J, leaving 12 bases between them. CDR3 length: 15 amino acids. The CDR3 loop is CASSLDFDSSYEQYF. The CDR3 region has the DNA TGTGCCAGCAGTTTAGACTTCGACAGTTCCTACGAGCAGTACTTC.

This chain connects TRBV5-1 to TRBJ1-1; TRBD1 aligns across 8 bases. V dropped 4 bases and J dropped 4; count of bases not matched to a gene: 6. Per germline, CDR1 SGHRS and CDR2 YFSETQ. The CDR3 totals 14 residues. The CDR3: CASSKFTGGTEAFF. Here the CDR3 DNA reads TGCGCCAGCAGCAAATTTACAGGGGGCACTGAAGCTTTCTTT.

The chain uses TRBV7-3 and TRBJ1-2; 11 nucleotides align to TRBD1. Germline CDR1 and CDR2: SGHTA and FQGTGA. The CDR3 is made up of 14 amino acids. V dropped 4 bases and J dropped 8; count of bases not matched to a gene: 6. The CDR3 region is CASSSHRDRGGYTF. The CDR3 DNA sequence: TGTGCCAGCAGCTCACACCGGGACAGGGGGGGCTACACCTTC.

This chain connects TRBV5-1 to TRBJ2-7; 7 bases align to TRBD1. This CDR3 contains 12 residues. Germline lookup yields CDR1 SGHRS and CDR2 YFSETQ. V lost 4 bases, J lost 11 bases, and 9 bases stayed unmatched. The CDR3 region is CASSPRQGDKYF. DNA of the CDR3: TGCGCCAGCAGCCCAAGACAGGGTGATAAGTACTTC.